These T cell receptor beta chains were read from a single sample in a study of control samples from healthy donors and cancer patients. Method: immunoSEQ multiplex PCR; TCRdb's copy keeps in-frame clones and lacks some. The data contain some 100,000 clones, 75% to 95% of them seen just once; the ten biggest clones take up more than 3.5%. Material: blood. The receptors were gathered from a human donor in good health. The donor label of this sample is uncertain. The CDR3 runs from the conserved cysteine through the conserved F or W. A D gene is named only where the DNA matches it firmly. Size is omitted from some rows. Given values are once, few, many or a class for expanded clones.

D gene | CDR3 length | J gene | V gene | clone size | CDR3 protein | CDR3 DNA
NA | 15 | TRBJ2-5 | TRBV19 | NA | CASSIGDGSRDGQYF | TGTGCCAGTAGTATCGGGGACGGATCAAGAGACGGCCAGTACTTC
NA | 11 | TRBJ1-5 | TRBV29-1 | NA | CSPSGAQPQHF | TGCAGCCCTTCAGGGGCTCAGCCCCAGCATTTT
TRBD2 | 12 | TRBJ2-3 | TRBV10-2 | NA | CASRERENTQYF | TGCGCCAGCAGGGAGCGGGAGAATACGCAGTATTTT
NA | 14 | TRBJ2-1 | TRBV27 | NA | CASFMTRGRGEQFF | TGTGCCAGCTTCATGACCCGGGGTCGGGGTGAGCAGTTCTTC
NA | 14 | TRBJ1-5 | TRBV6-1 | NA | CASSDYWRNQPQHF | TGTGCCAGCAGTGATTACTGGAGAAATCAGCCCCAGCATTTT
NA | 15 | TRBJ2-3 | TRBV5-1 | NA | CASSLRGLGTDTQYF | TGCGCCAGCAGCTTGCGGGGGCTCGGCACAGATACGCAGTATTTT
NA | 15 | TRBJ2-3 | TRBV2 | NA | CASLTHGLSTDTQYF | TGTGCCAGCCTTACCCACGGACTAAGCACAGATACGCAGTATTTT
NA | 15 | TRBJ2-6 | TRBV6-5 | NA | CASRTEGIGANVLTF | TGTGCCAGCAGGACCGAGGGTATCGGGGCCAACGTCCTGACTTTC
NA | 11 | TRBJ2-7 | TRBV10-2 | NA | CASSVGGEQYF | TGCGCCAGCAGTGTGGGAGGCGAGCAGTACTTC
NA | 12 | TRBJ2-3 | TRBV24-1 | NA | CATSENTDTQYF | TGTGCCACCAGTGAAAACACAGATACGCAGTATTTT
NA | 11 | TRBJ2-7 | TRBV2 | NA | CASSVAAEQYF | TGTGCCAGCAGTGTAGCAGCCGAGCAGTACTTC
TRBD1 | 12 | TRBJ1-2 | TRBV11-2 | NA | CASSRGTVGYTF | TGTGCCAGCAGCCGAGGGACAGTTGGCTACACCTTC
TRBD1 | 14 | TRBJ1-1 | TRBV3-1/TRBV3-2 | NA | CASSLAGGNTEAFF | TGTGCCAGCAGCCTGGCAGGGGGCAACACTGAAGCTTTCTTT
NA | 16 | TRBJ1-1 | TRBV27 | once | CASSSPQGSMNTEAFF | TGTGCCAGCAGTTCCCCCCAGGGTTCCATGAACACTGAAGCTTTCTTT
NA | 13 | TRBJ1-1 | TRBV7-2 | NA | CASSRRTDTEAFF | TGTGCCAGCAGCCGCCGGACGGACACTGAAGCTTTCTTT
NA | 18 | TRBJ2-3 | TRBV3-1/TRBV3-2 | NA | CASSSRDVGTGVTDTQYF | TGTGCCAGCAGCTCAAGGGATGTGGGTACGGGGGTCACAGATACGCAGTATTTT
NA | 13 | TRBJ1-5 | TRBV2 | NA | CASSDRGGQPQHF | TGTGCCAGCAGTGACAGGGGCGGTCAGCCCCAGCATTTT
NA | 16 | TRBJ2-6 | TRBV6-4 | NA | CASSDSQSSGANVLTF | TGTGCCAGCAGTGACTCTCAGAGCTCTGGGGCCAACGTCCTGACTTTC
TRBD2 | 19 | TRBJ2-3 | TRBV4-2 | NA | CASSQDVPTSGATTDTQYF | TGTGCCAGCAGCCAAGATGTGCCGACTAGCGGGGCGACCACAGATACGCAGTATTTT
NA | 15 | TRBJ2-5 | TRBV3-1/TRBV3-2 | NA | CASSQVSWGQETQYF | TGTGCCAGCAGCCAAGTATCATGGGGTCAAGAGACCCAGTACTTC
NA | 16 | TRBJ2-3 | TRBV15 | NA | CATSRDLRGLGVTQYF | TGTGCCACCAGCAGAGATCTAAGGGGGTTGGGTGTTACGCAGTATTTT
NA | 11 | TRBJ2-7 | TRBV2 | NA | CASTILYEQYF | TGTGCCAGTACCATATTATACGAGCAGTACTTC
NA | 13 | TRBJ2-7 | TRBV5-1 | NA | CASSSPGIYEQYF | TGCGCCAGCAGCTCACCAGGGATCTACGAGCAGTACTTC
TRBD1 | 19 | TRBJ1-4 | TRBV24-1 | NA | CATSDLFSTGQGEFEKLFF | TGTGCCACCAGTGATTTATTTAGTACGGGACAGGGAGAATTTGAAAAACTGTTTTTT
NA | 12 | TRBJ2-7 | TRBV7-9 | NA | CASSRPPYEQYF | TGTGCCAGCAGCCGTCCACCCTACGAGCAGTACTTC
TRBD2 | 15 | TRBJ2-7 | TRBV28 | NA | CASSGDGRPSYEQYF | TGTGCCAGCAGTGGCGACGGGAGGCCGTCCTACGAGCAGTACTTC
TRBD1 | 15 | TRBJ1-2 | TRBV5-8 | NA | CASSLRSRQGMGYTF | TGTGCCAGCAGCTTGCGTTCGAGACAGGGCATGGGCTACACCTTC
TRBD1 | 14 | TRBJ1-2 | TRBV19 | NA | CASSIQGGDYGYTF | TGTGCCAGTAGTATTCAGGGGGGGGACTATGGCTACACCTTC
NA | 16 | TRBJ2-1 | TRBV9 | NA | CASSRSGGANYNEQFF | TGTGCCAGCAGCAGAAGCGGCGGGGCCAACTACAATGAGCAGTTCTTC
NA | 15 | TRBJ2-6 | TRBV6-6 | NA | CATAGLSSGANVLTF | TGTGCCACCGCGGGCCTCAGCTCTGGGGCCAACGTCCTGACTTTC
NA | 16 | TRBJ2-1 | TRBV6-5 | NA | CASSYSTTGRSDEQFF | TGTGCCAGCAGTTACTCTACTACAGGGAGGAGTGATGAGCAGTTCTTC
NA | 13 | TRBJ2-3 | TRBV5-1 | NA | CASSLAGTDTQYF | TGCGCCAGCAGCTTGGCAGGCACAGATACGCAGTATTTT
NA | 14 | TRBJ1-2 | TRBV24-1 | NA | CATSDLTRQAGYTF | TGTGCCACCAGTGATTTGACTCGGCAGGCTGGCTACACCTTC
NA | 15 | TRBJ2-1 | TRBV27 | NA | CASSFVWSSYNEQFF | TGTGCCAGCAGTTTTGTGTGGAGCTCCTACAATGAGCAGTTCTTC
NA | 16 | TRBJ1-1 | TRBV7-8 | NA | CASSLVEAGFDTEAFF | TGTGCCAGCAGCTTAGTCGAGGCGGGGTTTGACACTGAAGCTTTCTTT
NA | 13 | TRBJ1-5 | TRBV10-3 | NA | CAISESGNQPQHF | TGTGCCATCAGTGAGTCGGGCAATCAGCCCCAGCATTTT
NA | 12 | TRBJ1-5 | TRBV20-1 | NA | CSASSGDQPQHF | TGCAGTGCTAGTAGTGGGGACCAGCCCCAGCATTTT
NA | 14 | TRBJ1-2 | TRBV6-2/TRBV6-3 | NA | CASSSVWEDYGYTF | TGTGCCAGCAGTTCCGTGTGGGAGGACTATGGCTACACCTTC
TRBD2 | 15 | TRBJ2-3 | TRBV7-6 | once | CASSLAGGGMDTQYF | TGTGCCAGCAGCTTGGCAGGCGGGGGGATGGATACGCAGTATTTT
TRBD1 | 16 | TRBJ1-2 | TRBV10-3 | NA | CAISEARGFPNYGYTF | TGTGCCATCAGTGAGGCCAGGGGGTTCCCTAACTATGGCTACACCTTC
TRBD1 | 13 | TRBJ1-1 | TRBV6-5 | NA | CASSFPGQREAFF | TGTGCCAGCAGTTTTCCGGGACAGCGAGAAGCTTTCTTT
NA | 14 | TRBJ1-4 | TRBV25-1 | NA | CASSGDGANEKLFF | TGTGCCAGCAGTGGGGACGGGGCTAATGAAAAACTGTTTTTT
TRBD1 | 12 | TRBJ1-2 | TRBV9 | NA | CASSGTGNGYTF | TGTGCCAGCAGCGGGACAGGGAATGGCTACACCTTC
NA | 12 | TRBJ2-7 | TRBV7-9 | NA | CASSPTGREQYF | TGTGCCAGCAGCCCCACGGGGCGCGAGCAGTACTTC
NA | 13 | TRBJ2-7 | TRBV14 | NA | CASAPVEGYEQYF | TGTGCCAGCGCCCCGGTAGAGGGGTACGAGCAGTACTTC
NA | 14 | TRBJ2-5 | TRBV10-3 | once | CAIREGPTQETQYF | TGTGCCATCAGAGAAGGGCCAACACAAGAGACCCAGTACTTC
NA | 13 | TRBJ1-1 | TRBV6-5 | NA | CASSYSRNTEAFF | TGTGCCAGCAGTTACTCGAGGAACACTGAAGCTTTCTTT
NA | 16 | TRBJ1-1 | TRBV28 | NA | CASSPPGFSMNTEAFF | TGTGCCAGCAGTCCCCCGGGATTCTCCATGAACACTGAAGCTTTCTTT
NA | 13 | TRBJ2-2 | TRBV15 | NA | CATSRVGNGELFF | TGTGCCACCAGCAGAGTGGGCAACGGGGAGCTGTTTTTT
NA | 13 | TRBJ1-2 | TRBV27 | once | CATRVGGGYGYTF | TGTGCCACCCGGGTGGGGGGTGGCTATGGCTACACCTTC
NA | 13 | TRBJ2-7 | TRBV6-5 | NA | CASSLDSTYEQYF | TGTGCCAGCAGTCTCGACAGCACCTACGAGCAGTACTTC
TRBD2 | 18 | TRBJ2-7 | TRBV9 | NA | CASSVGTSGGQNAYEQYF | TGTGCCAGCAGCGTGGGGACTAGCGGGGGGCAAAACGCCTACGAGCAGTACTTC